This TCR beta chain comes out of a study of technical replicates of blood from several donors listed by TCRdb under 2017. For CDR1 and CDR2, the germline V gene (reference sequence) lists MNHEY and SMNVEV. Relative to germline, V is missing 4 bases and J is missing 3 bases, with 11 bases of the junction outside any gene match. The CDR3 goes from the cysteine to the phenylalanine over 16 residues. Here the CDR3 DNA is all that survives: 48 bases in frame from base 1. Concerning this clone itself: Its cognate antigen has yet to be identified. The sample holds no much larger clone one base away, and base qualities are not on file.

Libraries came from the immunoSEQ multiplex PCR assay. TCRdb retrieved this table from immuneACCESS and kept in-frame rearrangements only. Not all clones are present; in checked studies, unresolved V genes account for under half, and no reason is known for the remainder. Present in this sample are around 80,000 clones, approximately 89% of which were seen just once. Approximately 0.42% of the sample is held by the ten biggest clonotypes. The chain uses TRBV27 and TRBJ2-7; TRBD1 lines up with 8 middle nucleotides. This TCR came from a human donor in good health. Sequenced material: T cells isolated from PBMCs. This receptor carries the CDR3 CASSSPVLTGGYEQYF. The sequenced DNA: TGTGCCAGCAGTTCCCCGGTTCTTACAGGGGGCTACGAGCAGTACTTC.